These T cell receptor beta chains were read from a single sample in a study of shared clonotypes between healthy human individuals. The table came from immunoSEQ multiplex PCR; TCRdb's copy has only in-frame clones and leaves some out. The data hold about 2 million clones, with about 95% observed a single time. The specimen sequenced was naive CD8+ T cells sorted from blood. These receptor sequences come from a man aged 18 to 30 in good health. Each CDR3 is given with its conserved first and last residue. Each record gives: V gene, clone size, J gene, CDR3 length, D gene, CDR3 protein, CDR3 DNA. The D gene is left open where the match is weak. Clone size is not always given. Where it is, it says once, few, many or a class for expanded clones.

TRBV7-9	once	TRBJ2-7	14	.	CASSPTRAVYEQYF	TGTGCCAGCAGCCCGACTAGGGCCGTTTACGAGCAGTACTTC
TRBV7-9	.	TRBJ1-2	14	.	CASSPTDKFYGYTF	TGTGCCAGCAGCCCTACGGACAAGTTCTATGGCTACACCTTC
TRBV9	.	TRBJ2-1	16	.	CASSVGAGPSYNEQFF	TGTGCCAGCAGCGTAGGGGCGGGCCCTAGCTACAATGAGCAGTTCTTC
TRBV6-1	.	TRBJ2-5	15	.	CASSDPSVPQETQYF	TGTGCCAGCAGTGATCCCAGTGTACCCCAAGAGACCCAGTACTTC
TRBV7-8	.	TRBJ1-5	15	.	CASTPFTEGNQPQHF	TGTGCCAGCACACCATTCACGGAGGGGAATCAGCCCCAGCATTTT
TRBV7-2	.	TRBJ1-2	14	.	CASTDEQGVLGYTF	TGTGCCAGCACGGACGAACAGGGAGTACTGGGCTACACCTTC
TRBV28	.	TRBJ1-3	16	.	CASTMRGDPSGNTIYF	TGTGCCAGCACAATGAGGGGGGATCCGTCTGGAAACACCATATATTTT
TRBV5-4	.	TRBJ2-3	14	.	CASSLSGSTDTQYF	TGTGCCAGCAGCTTATCGGGGAGCACAGATACGCAGTATTTT
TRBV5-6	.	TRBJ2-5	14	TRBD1	CASSSNTGEETQYF	TGTGCCAGCAGCTCGAACACAGGGGAAGAGACCCAGTACTTC
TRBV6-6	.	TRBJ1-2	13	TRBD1	CASAAGTGYGYTF	TGTGCCAGTGCGGCCGGGACAGGCTATGGCTACACCTTC
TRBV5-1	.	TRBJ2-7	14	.	CASSLETGPYEQYF	TGCGCCAGCAGCTTGGAAACAGGGCCCTACGAGCAGTACTTC
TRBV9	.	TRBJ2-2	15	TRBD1	CASSAWGQGTGELFF	TGTGCCAGCAGCGCATGGGGACAGGGGACCGGGGAGCTGTTTTTT
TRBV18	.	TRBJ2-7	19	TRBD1	CASSPRGGAGWRSSYEQYF	TGTGCCAGCTCACCACGAGGGGGCGCGGGCTGGAGGAGCTCCTACGAGCAGTACTTC
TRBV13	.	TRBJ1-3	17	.	CASSTIREPTTGNTIYF	TGTGCCAGCAGCACCATCAGGGAGCCCACGACGGGAAACACCATATATTTT
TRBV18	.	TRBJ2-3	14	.	CASSPSSRADTQYF	TGTGCCAGCTCACCTAGCTCGCGGGCAGATACGCAGTATTTT
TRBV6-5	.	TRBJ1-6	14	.	CASSYEGSGRPLHF	TGTGCCAGCAGTTACGAGGGATCAGGCAGACCCCTCCACTTT
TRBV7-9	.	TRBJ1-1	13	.	CATTDHLNTEAFF	TGTGCCACTACAGACCACTTGAACACTGAAGCTTTCTTT
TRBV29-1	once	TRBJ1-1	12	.	CSGQDTNTEAFF	TGCAGCGGACAGGACACGAACACTGAAGCTTTCTTT
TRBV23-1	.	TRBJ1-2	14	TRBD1	CASSQSQGGYGYTF	TGCGCCAGCAGTCAATCTCAGGGGGGATATGGCTACACCTTC
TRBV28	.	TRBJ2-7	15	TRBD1	CASSFRDRGTYEQYF	TGTGCCAGCAGTTTCCGGGACAGGGGGACCTACGAGCAGTACTTC
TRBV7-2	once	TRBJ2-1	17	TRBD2	CASSLLGGGPTDNEQFF	TGTGCCAGCAGCTTACTCGGGGGAGGGCCAACTGACAATGAGCAGTTCTTC
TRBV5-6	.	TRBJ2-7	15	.	CASSFGGLGTYEQYF	TGTGCCAGCAGCTTCGGAGGCCTGGGCACCTACGAGCAGTACTTC
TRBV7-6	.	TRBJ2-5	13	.	CASSLKYQETQYF	TGTGCCAGCAGCTTAAAGTACCAAGAGACCCAGTACTTC
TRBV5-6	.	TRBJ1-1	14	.	CASTWGVWNTEAFF	TGTGCCAGCACCTGGGGGGTTTGGAACACTGAAGCTTTCTTT
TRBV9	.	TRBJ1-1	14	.	CASSKGVMNTEAFF	TGTGCCAGCAGCAAAGGGGTTATGAACACTGAAGCTTTCTTT
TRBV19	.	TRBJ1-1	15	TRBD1	CASSAGQQMNTEAFF	TGTGCCAGTAGTGCGGGACAGCAGATGAACACTGAAGCTTTCTTT
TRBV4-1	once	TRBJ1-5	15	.	CASSHLLGSPQPQHF	TGCGCCAGCAGCCACCTCCTGGGGTCCCCTCAGCCCCAGCATTTT
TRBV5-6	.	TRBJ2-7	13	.	CASSWTADYEQYF	TGTGCCAGCAGCTGGACAGCAGACTACGAGCAGTACTTC
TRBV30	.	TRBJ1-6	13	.	CAWSVVAESPLHF	TGTGCCTGGAGTGTAGTGGCAGAATCACCCCTCCACTTT
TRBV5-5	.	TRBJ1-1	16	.	CASSLGSGPLNTEAFF	TGTGCCAGCAGCTTGGGATCGGGCCCTCTGAACACTGAAGCTTTCTTT
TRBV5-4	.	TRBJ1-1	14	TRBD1	CASSRDREVLEAFF	TGTGCCAGCAGCCGGGACAGGGAGGTCCTTGAAGCTTTCTTT
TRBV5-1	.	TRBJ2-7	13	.	CASSLGGVYEQYF	TGCGCCAGCAGCTTGGGAGGAGTCTACGAGCAGTACTTC
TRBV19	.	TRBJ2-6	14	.	CASSIFAGANVLTF	TGTGCCAGTAGTATCTTCGCTGGGGCCAACGTCCTGACTTTC